This T cell receptor (beta chain) is from a study of T cells in Graves' hyperthyroidism and ophthalmopathy. This CDR3 spans 12 amino acids. Germline values: CDR1 SGHTA, CDR2 FQGNSA. With 5 bases removed from V and 7 bases from J, the gap between germline ends came to 12 bases. Template material for amplifying TCR beta CDR3 regions consisted of RNA transcripts. First-round RT-PCR targeting the TCR CDR3 was performed with the HTBI primer set. TCRdb called the multiplex PCR reads again in MiXCR, with one record for every CDR3 protein. The data contain about 600,000 distinct CDR3 sequences, 13% to 15% of them singletons. This clonotype was seen repeatedly, ten times or more.

This TCR derives from a woman aged 18-29 years with Graves' ophthalmopathy. Sequencing input: blood. The chain is built from TRBV7-2 and TRBJ2-7; D gene ambiguous. CDR3 protein: CASSLFGVEQYF. Written as DNA, the CDR3 is TGTGCCAGCAGCCTCTTTGGTGTGGAGCAGTACTTC.